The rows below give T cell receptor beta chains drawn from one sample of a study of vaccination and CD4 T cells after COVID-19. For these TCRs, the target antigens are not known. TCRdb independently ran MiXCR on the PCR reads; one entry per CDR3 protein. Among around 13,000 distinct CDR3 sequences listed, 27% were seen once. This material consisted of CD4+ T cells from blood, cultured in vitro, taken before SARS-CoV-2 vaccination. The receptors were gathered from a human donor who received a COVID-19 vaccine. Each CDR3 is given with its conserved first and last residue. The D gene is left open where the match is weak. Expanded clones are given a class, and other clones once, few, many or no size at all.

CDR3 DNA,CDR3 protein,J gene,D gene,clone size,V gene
TGTGCCAGTAACACAGGGGGGCAGCCCCAGCATTTT,CASNTGGQPQHF,TRBJ1-5,TRBD1,-,TRBV19
TGCGCCAGCAGCACGGACGGAGACACAGATACGCAGTATTTT,CASSTDGDTDTQYF,TRBJ2-3,-,-,TRBV5-1
TGTGCCAGCGGCCTTGGGACGAACACTGAAGCTTTCTTT,CASGLGTNTEAFF,TRBJ1-1,-,few,TRBV19
TGTGCCAGTAGCCCCGACAGGGGGCTGAAAGAGCCCCAGCATTTT,CASSPDRGLKEPQHF,TRBJ1-5,TRBD1,-,TRBV19
TGCAGTGCTAGAGTCCCGGGACTAGCTACAGCAGATACGCAGTATTTT,CSARVPGLATADTQYF,TRBJ2-3,TRBD2,-,TRBV20-1
TGTGCCAGCAGACCCGCCGGGACAGTTAGCAATCAGCCCCAGCATTTT,CASRPAGTVSNQPQHF,TRBJ1-5,TRBD1,-,TRBV6-2/TRBV6-3
TGTGCCAGCAGGGTGAACAGGGGGCTGTCCTACGAGCAGTACTTC,CASRVNRGLSYEQYF,TRBJ2-7,TRBD1,-,TRBV6-1
TGTGCCAGCTCACCCGAGACTACAGGGGCCGGGGGCACCGGGGAGCTGTTTTTT,CASSPETTGAGGTGELFF,TRBJ2-2,-,-,TRBV18
TGTGCCAGCAGCTCGTGGGACAGGGTGGCTCTAGGCTACACCTTC,CASSSWDRVALGYTF,TRBJ1-2,TRBD1,-,TRBV7-9
TGTGCCAGCAGCTTAGGGGCAGGTTCATACCAAGAGACCCAGTACTTC,CASSLGAGSYQETQYF,TRBJ2-5,-,-,TRBV11-3
TGTGCCAGCAGCTTGCCGGACCAAGAGACCCAGTACTTC,CASSLPDQETQYF,TRBJ2-5,-,-,TRBV5-6
TGTGCCTGGAGTCTCAGGACAGGGACAAGGGGTGATACGCAGTATTTT,CAWSLRTGTRGDTQYF,TRBJ2-3,TRBD1,-,TRBV30
TGTGCCTGGGCCCCAAATAGGGGGGGAACCGGGGAGCTGTTTTTT,CAWAPNRGGTGELFF,TRBJ2-2,-,-,TRBV30
TGTGCCAGCAGTCTTGTTGGGGGGGCCGGAGAGACCCAGTACTTC,CASSLVGGAGETQYF,TRBJ2-5,-,-,TRBV12-3/TRBV12-4
TGTGCCAGTAGCCTTAACAGCGAGGGTTCACCCCTCCACTTT,CASSLNSEGSPLHF,TRBJ1-6,-,few,TRBV19
TGTGCCAGCAGCTCTGACAGGGGCGAGCAGTACTTC,CASSSDRGEQYF,TRBJ2-7,TRBD1,-,TRBV7-3
TGTGCCAGCAGTGTAGAGTCTGGAAACACCATATATTTT,CASSVESGNTIYF,TRBJ1-3,-,few,TRBV12-3/TRBV12-4
TGTGCCAGCAGTGGCTCCAGGGAGGAGACCCAGTACTTC,CASSGSREETQYF,TRBJ2-5,-,-,TRBV6-4
TGTGCCAGCAGCCAGTTTATCAGGGGGCTCGGGAGCTCCTACGAGCAGTACTTC,CASSQFIRGLGSSYEQYF,TRBJ2-7,TRBD1,-,TRBV3-1
TGTGCCAGCAGTTACGCCATAGCGGGGGGACAAGAGACCCAGTACTTC,CASSYAIAGGQETQYF,TRBJ2-5,TRBD2,-,TRBV6-5
TGCAGTGCTAGTTTTAGGCAGGAGACCCAGTACTTC,CSASFRQETQYF,TRBJ2-5,-,-,TRBV20-1
TGTGCCTGGAGTGTAAGAGGGGCTCGGGGGACCCAGTACTTC,CAWSVRGARGTQYF,TRBJ2-5,-,-,TRBV30
TGTGCCAGCAGCGCGACCTGGTCTAATTCACCCCTCCACTTT,CASSATWSNSPLHF,TRBJ1-6,-,-,TRBV9
TGCGCCAGCAGTCCAGGGGCCACAGATACGCAGTATTTT,CASSPGATDTQYF,TRBJ2-3,-,few,TRBV10-1
TGTGCCACCAGTGATTCGGGGGTGCGGAACACTGAAGCTTTCTTT,CATSDSGVRNTEAFF,TRBJ1-1,-,-,TRBV24-1
TGTGCCAGCAGTGCTAACAGTAACACCTATGGCTACACCTTC,CASSANSNTYGYTF,TRBJ1-2,-,few,TRBV2
TGTGCCAGCAGTGTCCTAGCGGGGCTCGACGAGCAGTACTTC,CASSVLAGLDEQYF,TRBJ2-7,TRBD2,few,TRBV2
TGTGCCAGCCGGGGACAGTACGAGCAGTACTTC,CASRGQYEQYF,TRBJ2-7,TRBD1,few,TRBV19
TGTGCCAGCAGTGACCGGACAGCCAAGGTGTTTTTT,CASSDRTAKVFF,TRBJ2-2,-,-,TRBV2
TGTGCCATCAGTTTCGAGTGGGGCGGTTCGGAGACCGAGTACTTC,CAISFEWGGSETEYF,TRBJ2-5,-,-,TRBV10-3
TGTGCCTGGAAACCTCCGGGGGACTTGGGTGGCTACACCTTC,CAWKPPGDLGGYTF,TRBJ1-2,-,-,TRBV30
TGTGCCAGTAGTATGGCGGGGGCTCATGGCTACACCTTC,CASSMAGAHGYTF,TRBJ1-2,-,-,TRBV19
TGTGCCAGCAGTTACGGACGGGACTCTGGAAACACCATATATTTT,CASSYGRDSGNTIYF,TRBJ1-3,-,-,TRBV6-5
TGTGCCAGCAGTTTTGGGACAGAAAACTATGGCTACACCTTC,CASSFGTENYGYTF,TRBJ1-2,TRBD1,-,TRBV28
TGTGCCAGCAGTTACTCGAAAGGGGGCGGTTCCTACGAGCAGTACTTC,CASSYSKGGGSYEQYF,TRBJ2-7,TRBD1,-,TRBV6-5
TGTGCCAGCAGCTTAGAACGGTTCTCTTATTCACCCCTCCACTTT,CASSLERFSYSPLHF,TRBJ1-6,-,-,TRBV7-8
TGCAGTGCTAGTCCGCTTTCGTCGCTTCAATCCTACGAGCAGTACTTC,CSASPLSSLQSYEQYF,TRBJ2-7,-,few,TRBV20-1
TGTGCCAGCAGTCCCCATACTAGCGGGGGGGGAGATGAGCAGTTCTTC,CASSPHTSGGGDEQFF,TRBJ2-1,TRBD2,-,TRBV2
TGCGCCAGCAGCTTGGCGGCAGGGATTATAAACGAGCAGTACTTC,CASSLAAGIINEQYF,TRBJ2-7,-,few,TRBV5-1